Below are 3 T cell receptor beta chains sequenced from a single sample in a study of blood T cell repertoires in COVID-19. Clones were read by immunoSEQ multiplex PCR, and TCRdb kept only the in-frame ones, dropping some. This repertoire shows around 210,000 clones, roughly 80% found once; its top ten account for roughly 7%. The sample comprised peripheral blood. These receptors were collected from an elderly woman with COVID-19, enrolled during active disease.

The CDR3 bases are TGTGCCAGCAGCCGCATAAGCGGGGCCGCCACAGATACGCAGTATTTT. Amino acids: CASSRISGAATDTQYF. The chain joins TRBV3-1 (or the pseudogene TRBV3-2) to TRBJ2-3; 7 bases are shared with TRBD2. Looked up from germline, CDR1 is LGHDT and CDR2 is YNNKEL (reference sequence). The CDR3 spans 16 residues. The V gene end was trimmed by 4 bases and the J gene end by 2 bases; junction bases not matched to a gene: 9.

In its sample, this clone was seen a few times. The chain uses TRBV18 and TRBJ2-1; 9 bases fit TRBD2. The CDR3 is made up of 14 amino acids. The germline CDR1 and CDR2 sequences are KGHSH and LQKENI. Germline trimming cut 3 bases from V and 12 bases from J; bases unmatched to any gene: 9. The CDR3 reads CASSPSSSGVGQFF. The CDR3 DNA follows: TGTGCCAGCTCACCGAGTTCTAGCGGGGTTGGGCAGTTCTTC.

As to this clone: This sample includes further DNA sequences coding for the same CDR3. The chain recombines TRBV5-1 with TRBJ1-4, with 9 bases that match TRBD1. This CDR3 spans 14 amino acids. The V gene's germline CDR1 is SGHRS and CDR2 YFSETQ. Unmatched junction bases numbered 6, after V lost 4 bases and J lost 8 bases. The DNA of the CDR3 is TGCGCCAGCAGCCTACAGGGGGCAGAGGAAAAACTGTTTTTT. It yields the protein CASSLQGAEEKLFF.